This passage covers 27 T cell receptor beta chains from one sample sequenced in a study of cytomegalovirus exposure and HLA in healthy donors. Method: immunoSEQ multiplex PCR; TCRdb's copy keeps in-frame clones and lacks some. The sample consists of under 400,000 clones, 75% to 90% of them appearing once. The sequencing sample was made of PBMCs. The receptors stem from a woman aged 18-30 years in good health and CMV-seronegative.

V is TRBV27 and J is TRBJ2-4; D remains ambiguous. This CDR3 spans 8 amino acids. Trimming removed 10 bases at V and 10 bases at J, with 5 bases between. The germline V gene has CDR1 MNHEY and CDR2 SMNVEV (reference sequence). The CDR3 sequence is CATPIQYF. CDR3 nucleotides: TGTGCCACTCCGATTCAGTACTTC.

The chain employs TRBV11-3 and TRBJ2-2, with 10 bases aligning to TRBD2. Losses at the gene ends were 4 bases for V and 1 base for J; bases not matched to a gene: 12. Germline lookup yields CDR1 SGHNT and CDR2 YENEEA. This CDR3 spans 19 amino acids. CDR3 DNA sequence: TGTGCCAGCAGCTCCAGACTAGGTAGCGGGGGGCTGAACACCGGGGAGCTGTTTTTT. Translating gives CASSSRLGSGGLNTGELFF.

J is TRBJ2-1 and V is TRBV6-4; TRBD2 aligns across 7 bases. CDR1 and CDR2 from the germline V gene are MRHNA and SNTAGT. Trimming cost V 0 bases and J 12 bases; bases outside gene matches: 5. This CDR3 region has 13 residues. Written as DNA, the CDR3 is TGTGCCAGCAGTGACTCGGGGGGGATCGGGCAGTTCTTC. Translation: CASSDSGGIGQFF.

This chain uses TRBV5-1 with TRBJ2-1; possible D gene TRBD1, 5 bases. This CDR3 has 16 residues. V was pared by 0 bases and J by 0 bases, with 10 bases between. CDR1 and CDR2 (germline): SGHRS, YFSETQ. The CDR3 loop is CASSLVQASSYNEQFF. As DNA, the CDR3 is TGCGCCAGCAGCTTGGTACAGGCGAGCTCCTACAATGAGCAGTTCTTC.

The chain carries TRBV28 and TRBJ1-1, with D unclear. Trimming took 2 bases from V and 2 from J, leaving 15 bases between them. Germline V gene data show CDR1 as MDHEN and CDR2 as SYDVKM. This CDR3 region has 16 residues. Written as DNA, the CDR3 is TGTGCCAGCAGTTTAGCGGTGAGGCTAGACAACACTGAAGCTTTCTTT. This translates into CASSLAVRLDNTEAFF.

The gene calls are TRBV28 and TRBJ2-1; TRBD2 matches at 7 bases. The CDR3 spans 14 residues. With V trimmed by 3 bases and J by 8 bases, 7 bases remained unmatched. CDR1 MDHEN and CDR2 SYDVKM come from the germline V gene. The CDR3 nucleotides are TGTGCCAGCAGTTTCTTACTAGCGCGGTATGAGCAGTTCTTC. Its protein is CASSFLLARYEQFF. Together with reference TRBV28 and TRBJ2-1, the CDR3 gives the full variable domain: DVKVTQSSRYLVKRTGEKVFLECVQDMDHENMFWYRQDPGLGLRLIYFSYDVKMKEKGDIPEGYSVSREKKERFSLILESASTNQTSMYLCASSFLLARYEQFFGPGTRLTVL.

The chain joins TRBV20-1 to TRBJ2-5, with D perhaps matching TRBD2 (5 bases). Germline V gene data show CDR1 as DFQATT and CDR2 as SNEGSKA (reference sequence). CDR3 size: 11 residues. V was clipped by 3 bases and J by 5 bases, with 7 bases between them. The CDR3 sequence is CSASGKETQYF. In nucleotides, the CDR3 is TGCAGTGCTAGCGGGAAGGAGACCCAGTACTTC.

The chain employs TRBV18 and TRBJ2-7; TRBD2 agrees at 8 bases. There are 13 residues in the CDR3. The germline CDR1 and CDR2 sequences are KGHSH and LQKENI. The junction had 3 bases not matched to a gene; V was cut back by 5 bases and J by 3 bases. The CDR3 DNA sequence: TGTGCCAGCTCAACGCGGGAGGACTACGAGCAGTACTTC. Translating it yields CASSTREDYEQYF.

In this sample, this clone turned up once. This chain links TRBV27 with TRBJ2-7; 9 bases fit TRBD1. Unmatched junction bases numbered 8, after V lost 5 bases and J lost 3 bases. The CDR3 has 15 residues. Germline loops: CDR1 MNHEY, CDR2 SMNVEV (reference sequence). The CDR3 sequence: CASSMTGGRVYEQYF. The CDR3 region has the DNA TGTGCCAGCAGTATGACAGGGGGAAGGGTCTACGAGCAGTACTTC.

Here the CDR3 reads CASSIYGNDQETQYF. The CDR3 region has the DNA TGCGCCAGCAGCATTTACGGGAACGACCAAGAGACCCAGTACTTC. V gene TRBV5-1 combines with J gene TRBJ2-5; the D gene is possibly TRBD2 (5 bases). V lost 4 bases and J lost 0, with 13 bases in between. Germline-derived CDR1 and CDR2 are SGHRS and YFSETQ. This CDR3 is 15 amino acids long. Full variable domain (rest looked up from reference TRBV5-1 and TRBJ2-5): KAGVTQTPRYLIKTRGQQVTLSCSPISGHRSVSWYQQTPGQGLQFLFEYFSETQRNKGNFPGRFSGRQFSNSRSEMNVSTLELGDSALYLCASSIYGNDQETQYFGPGTRLLVL.

Concerning this clone: The junction shows a germline mismatch at one end, possibly a read error. The gene calls are TRBV5-4 and TRBJ2-7; 7 bases line up with TRBD2. Germline CDR1 reads SGHNT; CDR2 reads YYREEE (reference sequence). The CDR3 length is 16 residues. The CDR3: CASSLALGGDPSGEGF. CDR3 nucleotides: TGTGCCAGCAGCTTGGCCTTGGGAGGGGACCCAAGCGGGGAGGGCTTC.

The rearrangement links TRBV11-2 to TRBJ2-7; 11 bases are a match to TRBD2. CDR3 size: 18 residues. Germline trimming cut 4 bases from V and 7 bases from J; bases unmatched to any gene: 18. Germline CDR1 and CDR2: SGHAT and FQNNGV. As DNA, the CDR3 is TGTGCCAGCAGCTCAAAGACTAGCGGGATCTCTACGGCGAGGGAGCAGTACTTC. This translates into CASSSKTSGISTAREQYF.

This chain connects TRBV5-4 to TRBJ1-6; 7 positions agree with TRBD1. The germline CDR1 and CDR2 sequences are SGHNT and YYREEE (reference sequence). The V and J ends lost 2 bases and 4 bases, in that order; junction bases with no gene match: 9. This CDR3 spans 17 amino acids. The CDR3 loop reads CASSFPSTGRYNSPLHF. The CDR3 nucleotides read TGTGCCAGCAGCTTTCCCTCGACAGGGAGGTATAATTCACCCCTCCACTTT.

This clone was observed many times. The rearrangement uses TRBV2 and TRBJ1-4; 8 positions agree with TRBD1. J lost 0 bases, V lost 4 bases, and 1 base had no gene match. Germline assignment: CDR1 SNHLY and CDR2 FYNNEI. The length of the CDR3 is 15 residues. CDR3: CASSAQGATNEKLFF. The DNA of the CDR3 is TGTGCCAGCAGTGCACAGGGGGCAACTAATGAAAAACTGTTTTTT.

This clone was observed at least ten times. V usage is TRBV30 and J usage is TRBJ2-7, with 8 bases identical to TRBD1. Germline values: CDR1 GTSNPN, CDR2 SVGIG (reference sequence). The trim removed 1 base at V and 3 bases at J, leaving 5 bases unmatched. The CDR3 is made up of 14 amino acids. The CDR3, as DNA: TGTGCCTGGAGTGCAGCCGGACAGGGCTACGAGCAGTACTTC. This sequence encodes CAWSAAGQGYEQYF.

This clone appeared a few times. The chain joins TRBV19 to TRBJ1-5, with D perhaps matching TRBD1 (6 bases). The germline V and J ends were trimmed by 3 bases and 2 bases, with 11 bases remaining between them. There are 15 residues in the CDR3. The germline gives CDR1 LNHDA, CDR2 SQIVND (reference sequence). Here the CDR3 DNA reads TGTGCCAGTAGTATGTGGGGGCTGGGCAATCAGCCCCAGCATTTT. Residues: CASSMWGLGNQPQHF.

CDR3 sequence: CSVGGYGYTF. CDR3 DNA sequence: TGCAGCGTTGGAGGCTATGGCTACACCTTC. V and J are TRBV29-1 and TRBJ1-2; no clear D gene. Germline assignment: CDR1 SQVTM and CDR2 ANQGSEA. The V end was cut by 4 bases, the J end by 4 bases, with 4 bases between. This CDR3 is built from 10 residues. The entire variable domain, with the rest obtained from reference TRBV29-1 and TRBJ1-2, is as follows: SAVISQKPSRDICQRGTSLTIQCQVDSQVTMMFWYRQQPGQSLTLIATANQGSEATYESGFVIDKFPISRPNLTFSTLTVSNMSPEDSSIYLCSVGGYGYTFGSGTRLTVV.

The V gene is TRBV28, the J gene TRBJ2-1, with TRBD1 identical over 9 bases. The J segment lost 2 bases and the V segment lost 2 bases, leaving 7 bases of the junction unmatched. The CDR3 has 17 residues. From germline, CDR1 is MDHEN and CDR2 SYDVKM. The CDR3 is CASSLASRTGAYNEQFF. CDR3 DNA: TGTGCCAGCAGTTTAGCGTCGCGGACAGGGGCCTACAATGAGCAGTTCTTC.

The rearrangement links TRBV18 to TRBJ1-1; D is perhaps TRBD1 (6 bases). The CDR3 is 13 amino acids. The ends were cut back, 4 bases at V and 8 bases at J, with 14 bases in the middle. Germline CDR1 reads KGHSH; CDR2 reads LQKENI. CDR3 sequence: CASSRLQDSEAFF. CDR3 coding DNA: TGTGCCAGCTCACGCCTCCAGGACAGCGAAGCTTTCTTT.

The chain recombines TRBV19 with TRBJ1-1, with D unresolved. Germline V gene data show CDR1 as LNHDA and CDR2 as SQIVND (reference sequence). CDR3 length: 12 amino acids. V lost 5 bases to trimming and J lost 11 bases, with 15 bases between them. CDR3 in amino acids: CASSGQGWRAFF. For the CDR3, the DNA is TGTGCCAGTAGTGGTCAAGGTTGGCGGGCTTTCTTT. The entire variable domain, with the rest obtained from reference TRBV19 and TRBJ1-1, is as follows: DGGITQSPKYLFRKEGQNVTLSCEQNLNHDAMYWYRQDPGQGLRLIYYSQIVNDFQKGDIAEGYSVSREKKESFPLTVTSAQKNPTAFYLCASSGQGWRAFFGQGTRLTVV.

The J gene is TRBJ1-6, the V gene TRBV5-1; 10 nucleotides line up with TRBD1. This CDR3 region has 16 residues. Germline CDR1 and CDR2: SGHRS and YFSETQ. Unmatched junction bases numbered 6, after V lost 0 bases and J lost 9 bases. CDR3 coding DNA: TGCGCCAGCAGCTTGGATGGACAGGGGGTTGCTTCACCCCTCCACTTT. Translation: CASSLDGQGVASPLHF.

The V call is TRBV27, the J call TRBJ2-7; TRBD1 matches at 10 bases. The CDR3 contains 14 residues. Unmatched junction bases numbered 5, after V lost 4 bases and J lost 5 bases. Germline V gives CDR1 MNHEY, CDR2 SMNVEV (reference sequence). CDR3 sequence reads: CASSWTGGTHEQYF. CDR3 DNA sequence: TGTGCCAGCAGTTGGACAGGGGGAACGCACGAGCAGTACTTC.

The V and J genes are TRBV9 and TRBJ2-7; perhaps TRBD2 as D (6 bases). V was pared by 3 bases and J by 0 bases, with 7 bases between. This CDR3 has 13 residues. CDR1 is SGDLS, CDR2 YYNGEE, per germline. CDR3 amino acids: CASSAGVSYEQYF. The CDR3 DNA reads as TGTGCCAGCAGCGCGGGGGTCTCCTACGAGCAGTACTTC. Using reference TRBV9 and TRBJ2-7 for the parts outside the CDR3, the full variable domain is DSGVTQTPKHLITATGQRVTLRCSPRSGDLSVYWYQQSLDQGLQFLIQYYNGEERAKGNILERFSAQQFPDLHSELNLSSLELGDSALYFCASSAGVSYEQYFGPGTRLTVT.

The V and J genes are TRBV27 and TRBJ2-2; 7 bases match TRBD1. CDR3 length: 14 amino acids. CDR1 and CDR2 (germline): MNHEY, SMNVEV (reference sequence). V shed 5 bases, J shed 7 bases, and the junction held 7 bases outside the gene matches. CDR3 DNA sequence: TGTGCCAGCAGTCGGCCAGGGGGTATCGGGGAGCTGTTTTTT. Its translation: CASSRPGGIGELFF.

The V gene is TRBV7-9, the J gene TRBJ1-1; maybe TRBD1 (6 bases). V was shortened by 5 bases and J by 4 bases, with 14 bases between the two germline ends. Germline assignment: CDR1 SEHNR and CDR2 FQNEAQ (reference sequence). The CDR3 spans 14 residues. The CDR3 sequence is CASSATGRSTEAFF. In DNA, the CDR3 is TGTGCCAGCAGCGCGACAGGTAGGAGCACTGAAGCTTTCTTT.

The chain has TRBV5-5 and TRBJ2-2; D is unclear. The V gene lost 2 bases and the J gene lost 1 base, with 12 bases spanning the gap. Germline V gene sequence: CDR1 SGHKS, CDR2 YYEKEE (reference sequence). This CDR3 is 16 amino acids long. The CDR3 DNA reads as TGTGCCAGCAGCTTCTGGTGGGCCATGAACACCGGGGAGCTGTTTTTT. Its translation: CASSFWWAMNTGELFF.

This chain uses TRBV28 with TRBJ2-7; 10 nucleotides line up with TRBD1. There are 14 residues in the CDR3. The germline CDR1 and CDR2 sequences are MDHEN and SYDVKM. Losses at the gene ends were 8 bases for V and 1 base for J; bases not matched to a gene: 5. The CDR3 nucleotides are TGTGCCAGCGGGGGGGGACAGGGGTCCTACGAGCAGTACTTC. Amino acids: CASGGGQGSYEQYF.